This T cell receptor (beta chain) is drawn from a study of T cell changes during pregnancy in multiple sclerosis. The method was immunoSEQ multiplex PCR; TCRdb's version includes in-frame clones alone and lacks a portion of them. The sample lists around 56,000 clones, roughly 94% seen once, with 2% to 3% in the top ten. CDR3 length equals 13 residues. Germline assignment: CDR1 MNHEY and CDR2 SVGAGI. Trimming took 5 bases from V and 0 from J, leaving 7 bases between them. This TCR was sampled from a female donor with multiple sclerosis, enrolled in a pregnancy study. This chain joins TRBV6-5 and TRBJ1-2, with D uncertain. Sequenced here: CD8+ T cells from peripheral blood mononuclear cells, sampled after pregnancy. In DNA form, the CDR3 reads TGTGCCAGCAGTCCTAGGCCTAACTATGGCTACACCTTC. Its protein product is CASSPRPNYGYTF.